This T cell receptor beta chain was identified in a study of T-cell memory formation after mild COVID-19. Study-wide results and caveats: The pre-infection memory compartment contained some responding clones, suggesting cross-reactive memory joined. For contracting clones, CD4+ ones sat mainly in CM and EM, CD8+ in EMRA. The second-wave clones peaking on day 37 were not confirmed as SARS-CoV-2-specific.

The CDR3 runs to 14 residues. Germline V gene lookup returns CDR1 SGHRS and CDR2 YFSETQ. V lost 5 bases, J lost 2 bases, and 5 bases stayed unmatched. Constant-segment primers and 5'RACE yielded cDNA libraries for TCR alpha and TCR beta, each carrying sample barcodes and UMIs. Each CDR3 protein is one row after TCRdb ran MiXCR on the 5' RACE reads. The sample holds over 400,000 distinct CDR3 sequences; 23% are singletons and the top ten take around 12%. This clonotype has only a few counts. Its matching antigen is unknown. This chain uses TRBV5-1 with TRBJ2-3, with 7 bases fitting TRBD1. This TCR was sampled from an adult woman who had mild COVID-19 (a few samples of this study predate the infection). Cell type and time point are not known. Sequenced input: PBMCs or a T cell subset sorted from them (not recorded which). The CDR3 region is CASRDGTDTDTQYF. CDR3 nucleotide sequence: TGCGCCAGCAGGGATGGGACAGACACAGATACGCAGTATTTT.